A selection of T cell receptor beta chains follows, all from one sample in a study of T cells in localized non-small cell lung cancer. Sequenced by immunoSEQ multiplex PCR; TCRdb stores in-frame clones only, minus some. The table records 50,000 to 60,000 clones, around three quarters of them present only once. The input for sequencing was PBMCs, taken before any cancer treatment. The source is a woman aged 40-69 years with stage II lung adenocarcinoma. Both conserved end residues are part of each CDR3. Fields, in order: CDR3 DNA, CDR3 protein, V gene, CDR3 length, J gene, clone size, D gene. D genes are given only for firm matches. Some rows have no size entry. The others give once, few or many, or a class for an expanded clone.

CDR3 DNA: TGTGCCAGCAGCTTCCGGAGAGGCACTAATGAAAAACTGTTTTTT; CDR3 protein: CASSFRRGTNEKLFF; V gene: TRBV13; CDR3 length: 15; J gene: TRBJ1-4; clone size: once; D gene: NA
CDR3 DNA: TGTGCCAGCAGCCCCTTTAGGGACAGGGGGACTGAAGCTTTCTTT; CDR3 protein: CASSPFRDRGTEAFF; V gene: TRBV7-6; CDR3 length: 15; J gene: TRBJ1-1; clone size: NA; D gene: TRBD1
CDR3 DNA: TGTGCCAGCAAGTCCGGGGGAGGAGATACGCAGTATTTT; CDR3 protein: CASKSGGGDTQYF; V gene: TRBV6-5; CDR3 length: 13; J gene: TRBJ2-3; clone size: NA; D gene: NA
CDR3 DNA: TGTGCCAGCAGCTTAAACGGGGCCAATTACAATGAGCAGTTCTTC; CDR3 protein: CASSLNGANYNEQFF; V gene: TRBV7-2; CDR3 length: 15; J gene: TRBJ2-1; clone size: once; D gene: NA
CDR3 DNA: TGCAGCGTCGAGGAAGGGGTGGACTATGGCTACACCTTC; CDR3 protein: CSVEEGVDYGYTF; V gene: TRBV29-1; CDR3 length: 13; J gene: TRBJ1-2; clone size: once; D gene: NA
CDR3 DNA: TGTGCCAGCAGCGTCCAGGGTGGTTATCGTCGAGAGACCCAGTACTTC; CDR3 protein: CASSVQGGYRRETQYF; V gene: TRBV7-8; CDR3 length: 16; J gene: TRBJ2-5; clone size: once; D gene: NA
CDR3 DNA: TGTGCCAGCCAAACTAGCGGTACCTACGAGCAGTACTTC; CDR3 protein: CASQTSGTYEQYF; V gene: TRBV28; CDR3 length: 13; J gene: TRBJ2-7; clone size: NA; D gene: TRBD2
CDR3 DNA: TGTGCCAGCAGCGTAGAGGGACGGATTCAAGAGACCCAGTACTTC; CDR3 protein: CASSVEGRIQETQYF; V gene: TRBV9; CDR3 length: 15; J gene: TRBJ2-5; clone size: NA; D gene: NA
CDR3 DNA: TGTGCCAGCAGCTTGGCGAACCCCGCCCTCGGCTACACCTTC; CDR3 protein: CASSLANPALGYTF; V gene: TRBV5-5; CDR3 length: 14; J gene: TRBJ1-2; clone size: NA; D gene: NA
CDR3 DNA: TGCGCCAGCAGTGAGCTTAGCGGAACTACAGATACGCAGTATTTT; CDR3 protein: CASSELSGTTDTQYF; V gene: TRBV10-2; CDR3 length: 15; J gene: TRBJ2-3; clone size: NA; D gene: NA
CDR3 DNA: TGCGCCAGCAGCCCACAGGGAGTGGGGAATTCACCCCTCCACTTT; CDR3 protein: CASSPQGVGNSPLHF; V gene: TRBV4-1; CDR3 length: 15; J gene: TRBJ1-6; clone size: NA; D gene: NA
CDR3 DNA: TGTGCCAGCAGCCAATTCAGGCAGACAGGGCCTGGAAACACCATATATTTT; CDR3 protein: CASSQFRQTGPGNTIYF; V gene: TRBV4-2; CDR3 length: 17; J gene: TRBJ1-3; clone size: NA; D gene: TRBD1
CDR3 DNA: TGTGCCAGCAGTCCGCGGGGACAGGGGCCCACTGAAGCTTTCTTT; CDR3 protein: CASSPRGQGPTEAFF; V gene: TRBV6-5; CDR3 length: 15; J gene: TRBJ1-1; clone size: NA; D gene: TRBD1
CDR3 DNA: TGTGCCAGCAGCGTCCTGACAGTGTTTGGCTATGGCTACACCTTC; CDR3 protein: CASSVLTVFGYGYTF; V gene: TRBV7-2; CDR3 length: 15; J gene: TRBJ1-2; clone size: NA; D gene: NA
CDR3 DNA: TGCAGCGTTGAAGAGTCGTGGGGTACGCAGTATTTT; CDR3 protein: CSVEESWGTQYF; V gene: TRBV29-1; CDR3 length: 12; J gene: TRBJ2-3; clone size: NA; D gene: NA
CDR3 DNA: TGTGCCAGCAGTTACGGAAGAAGGGTGAATGAGCAGTTCTTC; CDR3 protein: CASSYGRRVNEQFF; V gene: TRBV6-5; CDR3 length: 14; J gene: TRBJ2-1; clone size: NA; D gene: NA
CDR3 DNA: TGTGCCAGCAGCTTTAAAGTAGGGCCCCATGCAACTAATGAAAAACTGTTTTTT; CDR3 protein: CASSFKVGPHATNEKLFF; V gene: TRBV7-9; CDR3 length: 18; J gene: TRBJ1-4; clone size: NA; D gene: NA
CDR3 DNA: TGTGCCAGCAGTTCCCCCGAGGGGGGTGGCGGAAACACCATATATTTT; CDR3 protein: CASSSPEGGGGNTIYF; V gene: TRBV28; CDR3 length: 16; J gene: TRBJ1-3; clone size: NA; D gene: NA
CDR3 DNA: TGTGCCAGCAGTCCAAACCTGGGGACCCAGTACTTC; CDR3 protein: CASSPNLGTQYF; V gene: TRBV6-6; CDR3 length: 12; J gene: TRBJ2-5; clone size: NA; D gene: NA
CDR3 DNA: TGTGCCAGCAGCGTAGCTGGGGGCACGAGTTTCTCCCCGAACACCGGGGAGCTGTTTTTT; CDR3 protein: CASSVAGGTSFSPNTGELFF; V gene: TRBV9; CDR3 length: 20; J gene: TRBJ2-2; clone size: NA; D gene: NA
CDR3 DNA: TGTGCCAGCGGCTACAGGGGGAGGGACACTGAAGCTTTCTTT; CDR3 protein: CASGYRGRDTEAFF; V gene: TRBV6-1; CDR3 length: 14; J gene: TRBJ1-1; clone size: NA; D gene: TRBD1
CDR3 DNA: TGTGCCAGCAGCTCGGGCCCGGGGAGCAATCAGCCCCAGCATTTT; CDR3 protein: CASSSGPGSNQPQHF; V gene: TRBV7-8; CDR3 length: 15; J gene: TRBJ1-5; clone size: NA; D gene: NA
CDR3 DNA: TGTGCCAGCAGTTTAGGGTCCGGGACAGGGGGTTACAATGAGCAGTTCTTC; CDR3 protein: CASSLGSGTGGYNEQFF; V gene: TRBV27; CDR3 length: 17; J gene: TRBJ2-1; clone size: medium-sized; D gene: TRBD1
CDR3 DNA: TGCGCCAGCACCCTGGACGGGGATGGTGAAAAACTGTTTTTT; CDR3 protein: CASTLDGDGEKLFF; V gene: TRBV5-1; CDR3 length: 14; J gene: TRBJ1-4; clone size: NA; D gene: NA
CDR3 DNA: TGTGCCAGCAGCCTGGGACGGCCACTGAACACTGAAGCTTTCTTT; CDR3 protein: CASSLGRPLNTEAFF; V gene: TRBV4-2; CDR3 length: 15; J gene: TRBJ1-1; clone size: NA; D gene: NA
CDR3 DNA: TGTGCCACCAGCAGAGATCTACTCACAGATACGCAGTATTTT; CDR3 protein: CATSRDLLTDTQYF; V gene: TRBV15; CDR3 length: 14; J gene: TRBJ2-3; clone size: NA; D gene: NA
CDR3 DNA: TGTGCCAGCAGCTTTGACCGGGTCGAAGCTTTCTTT; CDR3 protein: CASSFDRVEAFF; V gene: TRBV6-6; CDR3 length: 12; J gene: TRBJ1-1; clone size: NA; D gene: NA
CDR3 DNA: TGTGCCAGCAGCGTGGGGGGGAAGCAGTACTTC; CDR3 protein: CASSVGGKQYF; V gene: TRBV6-5; CDR3 length: 11; J gene: TRBJ2-7; clone size: NA; D gene: TRBD2
CDR3 DNA: TGTGCCAGCAGTGAAGAGGCAGCCTCTGGGGCCAACGTCCTGACTTTC; CDR3 protein: CASSEEAASGANVLTF; V gene: TRBV6-1; CDR3 length: 16; J gene: TRBJ2-6; clone size: NA; D gene: NA
CDR3 DNA: TGTGCCAGCAGCCCAGGGATGAACACTGAAGCTTTCTTT; CDR3 protein: CASSPGMNTEAFF; V gene: TRBV11-3; CDR3 length: 13; J gene: TRBJ1-1; clone size: NA; D gene: NA
CDR3 DNA: TGTGCCAGCAGGGAGGGACAGGGGATTCAGCCCCAGCATTTT; CDR3 protein: CASREGQGIQPQHF; V gene: TRBV6-5; CDR3 length: 14; J gene: TRBJ1-5; clone size: few; D gene: TRBD1
CDR3 DNA: TGTGCCTCGCTGGCTCGGGGGGTAGCTTTCTTT; CDR3 protein: CASLARGVAFF; V gene: TRBV30; CDR3 length: 11; J gene: TRBJ1-1; clone size: NA; D gene: NA
CDR3 DNA: TGTGCCAGCAGCAATCGATCGGGACAGTCTAATGAAAAACTGTTTTTT; CDR3 protein: CASSNRSGQSNEKLFF; V gene: TRBV21-1; CDR3 length: 16; J gene: TRBJ1-4; clone size: NA; D gene: NA
CDR3 DNA: TGTGCCAGCAGTTTAAGCCCCTACGAGCAGTACTTC; CDR3 protein: CASSLSPYEQYF; V gene: TRBV28; CDR3 length: 12; J gene: TRBJ2-7; clone size: NA; D gene: NA
CDR3 DNA: TGTGCCAGCGGTCTGGAGGGCGAGCAGTACTTC; CDR3 protein: CASGLEGEQYF; V gene: TRBV2; CDR3 length: 11; J gene: TRBJ2-7; clone size: NA; D gene: NA
CDR3 DNA: TGTGCCAGCAGCTACGACACTGAAGCTTTCTTT; CDR3 protein: CASSYDTEAFF; V gene: TRBV5-6; CDR3 length: 11; J gene: TRBJ1-1; clone size: NA; D gene: NA
CDR3 DNA: TGTGCCAGTAGGGAAGGATGGATCACTGAAGCTTTCTTT; CDR3 protein: CASREGWITEAFF; V gene: TRBV19; CDR3 length: 13; J gene: TRBJ1-1; clone size: NA; D gene: NA
CDR3 DNA: TGTGCCAGCAGTTTAGTGGGACAGGTGTATGGTCAGCCCCAGCATTTT; CDR3 protein: CASSLVGQVYGQPQHF; V gene: TRBV27; CDR3 length: 16; J gene: TRBJ1-5; clone size: NA; D gene: TRBD1
CDR3 DNA: TGCAGCGTTGACTTAACTACTTCACAAGAGACCCAGTACTTC; CDR3 protein: CSVDLTTSQETQYF; V gene: TRBV29-1; CDR3 length: 14; J gene: TRBJ2-5; clone size: many; D gene: NA
CDR3 DNA: TGTGCCTCCCGTTGGGGCTACTCCTATAATTCACCCCTCCACTTT; CDR3 protein: CASRWGYSYNSPLHF; V gene: TRBV30; CDR3 length: 15; J gene: TRBJ1-6; clone size: NA; D gene: NA
CDR3 DNA: TGTGCCAGCAGTTTATTCCAGGGGGCGAAATACGAGCAGTACTTC; CDR3 protein: CASSLFQGAKYEQYF; V gene: TRBV27; CDR3 length: 15; J gene: TRBJ2-7; clone size: NA; D gene: TRBD1